Following are 15 T cell receptor beta chains from one sample sequenced in a study of cytomegalovirus exposure and HLA in healthy donors. The primer mix had 60 Vbeta and 13 Jbeta primers. Using immunoSEQ multiplex PCR, the repertoire was profiled, and TCRdb retains in-frame clones only, with some absent. The sample lists approximately 210,000 clones, roughly 87% occurring once. Sequencing was done on a sample of PBMCs. The receptors shown here come from a man aged 35 to 55 in good health and CMV-seropositive.

In its sample, this clone was seen a few times. At the DNA level, this CDR3 is encoded by other sequences in the same sample as well. The genes are TRBV18 and TRBJ1-5, with 8 bases lining up with TRBD1. Losses at the gene ends were 3 bases for V and 2 bases for J; bases not matched to a gene: 0. This CDR3 region has 14 residues. The germline CDR1 and CDR2 sequences are KGHSH and LQKENI. This chain's CDR3 is CASSPDRGNQPQHF. CDR3 DNA sequence: TGTGCCAGCTCACCGGACAGGGGCAATCAGCCCCAGCATTTT.

This chain uses TRBV2 with TRBJ1-5, with 7 bases aligning to TRBD1. The CDR3 totals 14 residues. The V gene end was trimmed by 6 bases and the J gene end by 0 bases; junction bases not matched to a gene: 2. CDR1 is SNHLY and CDR2 is FYNNEI in the germline V gene. CDR3 residues: CASSDRVSNQPQHF. CDR3 nucleotides: TGTGCCAGCAGCGACAGGGTTAGCAATCAGCCCCAGCATTTT.

The chain has TRBV27 and TRBJ1-5, with 8 bases matching TRBD1. Trimming removed 10 bases from V and 1 base from J; junction bases left unmatched: 6. Germline CDR1 reads MNHEY; CDR2 reads SMNVEV (reference sequence). The CDR3 loop spans 14 amino acids. CDR3 coding DNA: TGTGCCACCTGGACAGGGTTCAGCAATCAGCCCCAGCATTTT. Translation: CATWTGFSNQPQHF.

The rearrangement links TRBV29-1 to TRBJ1-1, with no clear D. The CDR3 is 11 residues long. The V gene's germline CDR1 is SQVTM and CDR2 ANQGSEA. The V gene lost 6 bases and the J gene lost 6 bases, with 11 bases spanning the gap. CDR3 loop: CSVRELAEAFF. The CDR3, as DNA: TGCAGCGTAAGAGAGCTGGCTGAAGCTTTCTTT.

The rearrangement joins TRBV4-2 to TRBJ2-3; 9 bases align to TRBD2. The germline V gene has CDR1 LGHNA and CDR2 YNFKEQ. With 5 bases clipped from V and 6 bases from J, the junction kept 15 bases outside the gene matches. The CDR3 consists of 17 residues. The CDR3 spells CASSAESWREGPDTQYF. DNA for the CDR3: TGTGCCAGCAGCGCCGAGTCTTGGCGGGAGGGCCCCGATACGCAGTATTTT.

The chain combines TRBV7-9 with TRBJ2-1, with a tentative D call TRBD1 (5 bases). The CDR3 has 14 amino acids. The V end lost 5 bases, the J end lost 4 bases, and 12 bases lay between the germline ends. Germline V CDR1 and CDR2: SEHNR, FQNEAQ (reference sequence). CDR3 residues: CASSTVQGYNEQFF. CDR3 in DNA: TGTGCCAGCAGCACGGTGCAGGGTTACAATGAGCAGTTCTTC. The full variable domain, its missing parts supplied by reference TRBV7-9 and TRBJ2-1, is DTGVSQNPRHKITKRGQNVTFRCDPISEHNRLYWYRQTLGQGPEFLTYFQNEAQLEKSRLLSDRFSAERPKGSFSTLEIQRTEQGDSAMYLCASSTVQGYNEQFFGPGTRLTVL.

A word on this clone: A read error may produce the germline difference seen at one junction end. The same CDR3 arises from other DNA sequences in this sample as well. This rearrangement joins TRBV7-7 to TRBJ2-2; 11 bases map to TRBD2. This CDR3 is 15 amino acids long. CDR1 is SSHAT, CDR2 FNYEAQ, per germline (reference sequence). CDR3 residues: CASSLVAGGPGELFF. Written as DNA, the CDR3 is TGTGCTAGCAGCTTGGTAGCGGGAGGGCCCGGGGAGCTGTTTTTT.

The chain employs TRBV5-5 and TRBJ2-1; D is perhaps TRBD1 (6 bases). Trimming removed 1 base from V and 7 bases from J, with 15 bases in between. The CDR3 is made up of 15 amino acids. Per the germline V gene, CDR1 is SGHKS and CDR2 is YYEKEE (reference sequence). The CDR3 nucleotides are TGTGCCAGCAGCTTGAGCCCAGCAACAGGGAATGAGCAGTTCTTC. It specifies CASSLSPATGNEQFF.

This chain joins TRBV5-6 and TRBJ2-5, with TRBD2 matching over 11 bases. Germline V gene data show CDR1 as SGHDT and CDR2 as YYEEEE. V lost 7 bases and J lost 4; bases outside the gene matches: 18. The CDR3 is 18 amino acids. The CDR3 loop reads CASLTVGLAALGRETQYF. The CDR3 DNA reads as TGTGCCAGCCTCACCGTGGGACTAGCGGCCCTAGGGAGAGAGACCCAGTACTTC.

V is TRBV7-6 and J is TRBJ2-3; 9 bases match TRBD2. J was trimmed by 4 bases and V by 3 bases; bases with no gene match: 8. The length of the CDR3 is 16 residues. Looked up from germline, CDR1 is SGHVS and CDR2 is FNYEAQ. This chain's CDR3 is CASSFPGLAISDTQYF. CDR3 in DNA: TGTGCCAGCAGCTTTCCGGGACTAGCAATTTCAGATACGCAGTATTTT.

This chain connects TRBV9 to TRBJ2-2; 10 bases fit TRBD2. Germline loops: CDR1 SGDLS, CDR2 YYNGEE. V lost 0 bases to trimming and J lost 4 bases; unmatched junction nucleotides: 3. The CDR3 sequence is 16 residues long. CDR3 nucleotides: TGTGCCAGCAGCGTAGAAGCGGGAGGGGGCACCGGGGAGCTGTTTTTT. It specifies CASSVEAGGGTGELFF.

V and J are TRBV27 and TRBJ2-2, with 11 bases identical to TRBD1. This CDR3 has 23 amino acids. Trimming removed 4 bases from V and 0 bases from J; junction bases left unmatched: 22. CDR1 and CDR2 from the germline V gene are MNHEY and SMNVEV (reference sequence). CDR3 sequence: CASSSPPFPRGQGATTNTGELFF. As DNA, the CDR3 is TGTGCCAGCAGTTCCCCCCCCTTCCCGCGTGGACAGGGGGCTACCACGAACACCGGGGAGCTGTTTTTT.

This clone was recorded only once. V is TRBV13 and J is TRBJ2-3; D unclear. V lost 5 bases and J lost 8, with 20 bases in between. The CDR3 is 15 residues long. The germline CDR1 and CDR2 sequences are PRHDT and FYEKMQ (reference sequence). The CDR3 bases are TGTGCCAGCAGCAGCACTACCGACGGTTACGGTACGCAGTATTTT. This codes for CASSSTTDGYGTQYF. Full variable domain (missing parts from reference TRBV13 and TRBJ2-3): AAGVIQSPRHLIKEKRETATLKCYPIPRHDTVYWYQQGPGQDPQFLISFYEKMQSDKGSIPDRFSAQQFSDYHSELNMSSLELGDSALYFCASSSTTDGYGTQYFGPGTRLTVL.

In nucleotides, the CDR3 is TGTGCCAGCTCACCAGTTCCAGCCAGGAACTATGGCTACACCTTC. Its translation is CASSPVPARNYGYTF. V gene TRBV18 combines with J gene TRBJ1-2; D remains unclear. The CDR3 runs 15 residues. The V end was cut by 2 bases, the J end by 2 bases, with 12 bases between. Germline V gene data show CDR1 as KGHSH and CDR2 as LQKENI.

About this clone itself: One junction end does not reproduce the germline sequence, and a read error may be involved. J is TRBJ2-1 and V is TRBV7-9; unclear D gene. CDR3 length: 14 residues. The germline V gene has CDR1 SEHNR and CDR2 FQNEAQ (reference sequence). The CDR3 DNA reads as TGTTCCAGCAGCCGCCCGGCTAGAAACAATGAGCAGTTCTTC. This sequence encodes CSSSRPARNNEQFF.